These 27 T cell receptor beta chains came from one sample sequenced in a study of T cells in Graves' hyperthyroidism and ophthalmopathy. What was amplified from RNA transcripts were TCR beta CDR3 regions. HTBI primers were the set used in a first-round RT-PCR of the TCR CDR3. TCRdb used MiXCR to reprocess the multiplex PCR reads, holding one entry per CDR3 protein. This repertoire shows about 500,000 distinct CDR3 sequences, 16% found once; its top ten account for around 18%. The sample taken for sequencing was blood. Every receptor here comes from a woman in her late teens or twenties with Graves' hyperthyroidism.

The table lists this clonotype with many counts. CDR3: CASRRLQGSTDTQYF. The CDR3 DNA reads TGTGCCAGCAGAAGACTGCAGGGAAGCACAGATACGCAGTATTTT. The chain carries TRBV27 and TRBJ2-3; possibly TRBD1 for D (5 bases). The CDR3 sequence is 15 residues long. CDR1 is MNHEY, CDR2 SMNVEV, per germline (reference sequence). The V end was cut by 6 bases, the J end by 0 bases, with 13 bases between.

This clonotype was seen many times. The chain uses TRBV6-5 and TRBJ1-4; 12 nucleotides agree with TRBD1. The CDR3 has 15 amino acids. Germline assignment: CDR1 MNHEY and CDR2 SVGAGI. The J segment lost 8 bases and the V segment lost 2 bases, leaving 3 bases of the junction unmatched. This CDR3 is CASSYRGQGAEKLFF. In DNA, the CDR3 is TGTGCCAGCAGTTACAGGGGACAGGGGGCGGAAAAACTGTTTTTT.

Ten or more counts support this clonotype. The gene calls are TRBV20-1 and TRBJ2-7; D not resolved. The V end was cut by 5 bases, the J end by 4 bases, with 24 bases between. The CDR3 runs to 16 residues. Germline-derived CDR1 and CDR2 are DFQATT and SNEGSKA (reference sequence). The CDR3 is CSARTNLKSEVYEQYF. CDR3 DNA: TGCAGTGCTCGGACCAACTTAAAATCCGAGGTTTACGAGCAGTACTTC.

In its sample, this clonotype was seen many times. This chain connects TRBV28 to TRBJ2-7; TRBD2 matches at 11 bases. Germline CDR1 reads MDHEN; CDR2 reads SYDVKM. Trimming cost V 3 bases and J 6 bases; bases outside gene matches: 10. The CDR3 is 16 residues long. The chain's CDR3 is CASSFEGLAERGEQYF. Here the CDR3 DNA reads TGTGCCAGCAGTTTTGAGGGACTAGCGGAAAGGGGCGAGCAGTACTTC.

A few counts support this clonotype. V usage is TRBV5-6 and J usage is TRBJ1-2, with 9 bases aligning to TRBD1. The ends lost 5 bases at V and 2 bases at J; junction bases unmatched: 7. This CDR3 is 15 amino acids long. The germline gives CDR1 SGHDT, CDR2 YYEEEE. The CDR3 DNA reads as TGTGCCAGCAGGAACTGGGACAGGGCAAACTATGGCTACACCTTC. It codes for CASRNWDRANYGYTF.

CDR3 sequence: CASSFSGGRQPQHF. CDR3 nucleotide sequence: TGTGCCAGCAGTTTCTCAGGGGGACGGCAGCCCCAGCATTTT. The rearrangement uses TRBV12-3 or TRBV12-4 and TRBJ1-5; 7 bases match TRBD1. CDR3 length: 14 amino acids. J was trimmed by 7 bases and V by 3 bases; bases with no gene match: 6.

In DNA form, the CDR3 reads TGTGCCAGCAGTCTCCAGATGGGGCCCGAGCAGTACTTC. The encoded protein is CASSLQMGPEQYF. The chain joins TRBV6-1 to TRBJ2-7, with a possible D match to TRBD1 (5 bases). Trimming stripped 5 bases from V and 6 bases from J, with 14 bases between. The CDR3 spans 13 residues. The germline V gene encodes CDR1 MNHNS and CDR2 SASEGT.

The chain employs TRBV7-2 and TRBJ1-2, with TRBD1 matching 8 bases. Germline loops: CDR1 SGHTA, CDR2 FQGNSA. The V and J ends lost 5 bases and 4 bases, in that order; junction bases with no gene match: 12. This CDR3 is 16 amino acids long. The CDR3 DNA follows: TGTGCCAGCAGCCCCAGGGGGCGTAGGGGCGCCTATGGCTACACCTTC. Translation: CASSPRGRRGAYGYTF.

This chain joins TRBV30 and TRBJ2-7; D ambiguous. Germline CDR1 reads GTSNPN; CDR2 reads SVGIG (reference sequence). This CDR3 comprises 14 residues. V was cut by 0 bases and J by 9 bases, with 18 bases left in between. The CDR3 loop reads CAWSVLDTIGRQYF. CDR3 DNA sequence: TGTGCCTGGAGTGTGCTAGACACCATCGGTCGGCAGTACTTC.

Only a few counts were recorded for this clonotype. The rearrangement joins TRBV5-4 to TRBJ1-5; the D is unclear. This CDR3 has 15 amino acids. Germline CDR1 reads SGHNT; CDR2 reads YYREEE (reference sequence). V was shortened by 7 bases and J by 6 bases, with 20 bases between the two germline ends. DNA for the CDR3: TGTGCCAGCTCTCAAGACACGGTCGCTCCTCAGCCCCAGCATTTT. It is translated as CASSQDTVAPQPQHF.

This chain connects TRBV7-9 to TRBJ1-3; D remains unclear. Germline CDR1 SEHNR, CDR2 FQNEAQ (reference sequence). This CDR3 is 13 amino acids long. V was trimmed by 5 bases and J by 5 bases, leaving 10 bases between them. The DNA for the CDR3 is TGTGCCAGCAGCCGGCGGGGTCGAAACACCATATATTTT. Protein: CASSRRGRNTIYF.

This clonotype has a count of ten or more. This chain joins TRBV29-1 and TRBJ2-1, with unresolved D. V shed 1 base and J shed 3 bases, with 10 bases lying between them. CDR1 is SQVTM and CDR2 is ANQGSEA in the germline V gene. This CDR3 region has 14 residues. This CDR3 is CSVEAYPDYNEQFF. In nucleotides, the CDR3 is TGCAGCGTTGAAGCTTACCCGGACTACAATGAGCAGTTCTTC.

This clonotype came up many times. V is TRBV27 and J is TRBJ1-4; TRBD1 matches at 8 bases. Germline CDR1 is MNHEY and CDR2 is SMNVEV (reference sequence). The CDR3 length is 14 residues. V was clipped by 4 bases and J by 9 bases; unmatched bases: 7. CDR3 protein: CASSSPDRAKKLFF. The DNA for the CDR3 is TGTGCCAGCAGTTCTCCGGACAGGGCGAAAAAACTGTTTTTT. Full variable domain (remainder filled in from reference TRBV27 and TRBJ1-4): EAQVTQNPRYLITVTGKKLTVTCSQNMNHEYMSWYRQDPGLGLRQIYYSMNVEVTDKGDVPEGYKVSRKEKRNFPLILESPSPNQTSLYFCASSSPDRAKKLFFGSGTQLSVL.

This clonotype was observed at least ten times. The chain recombines TRBV30 with TRBJ1-4; D might be TRBD1 (5 bases). V was cut by 3 bases and J by 3 bases, with 14 bases left in between. Per the germline V gene, CDR1 is GTSNPN and CDR2 is SVGIG (reference sequence). The CDR3 has 15 residues. The CDR3 here is CAWRHQGLANEKLFF. CDR3 in DNA: TGTGCCTGGAGGCATCAGGGACTTGCTAATGAAAAACTGTTTTTT.

This clonotype was counted only a few times. The V call is TRBV10-1, the J call TRBJ1-2; maybe TRBD1 (5 bases). CDR3 length: 16 residues. Germline CDR1 WNHNN, CDR2 SYGVQD (reference sequence). Trimming cost V 10 bases and J 2 bases, with 23 bases left between them. The CDR3 sequence: CANPNLDGGANYGYTF. Here the CDR3 DNA reads TGCGCCAACCCAAACTTGGACGGAGGGGCGAACTATGGCTACACCTTC.

This clonotype came up a few times. This chain connects TRBV20-1 to TRBJ2-2; D not certain. V gave up 0 bases and J gave up 1 base, with 9 bases separating them. CDR1 is DFQATT and CDR2 is SNEGSKA in the germline V gene (reference sequence). This CDR3 is built from 15 residues. This CDR3 reads CSARDNPGNTGELFF. In DNA, the CDR3 is TGCAGTGCTAGAGATAACCCAGGGAACACCGGGGAGCTGTTTTTT.

This clonotype has just a few counts. A junction end diverges from the germline sequence, so it may reflect a read error. The chain combines TRBV20-1 with TRBJ2-5, with D possibly being TRBD1 or TRBD2 (5 bases each). Germline values: CDR1 DFQATT, CDR2 SNEGSKA (reference sequence). The CDR3 length is 14 residues. This CDR3 is CSARDRVEWETQHF. The DNA of the CDR3 is TGCAGTGCTAGAGACAGGGTCGAATGGGAGACCCAGCACTTC.

The chain has TRBV2 and TRBJ1-4, with unresolved D. The V and J ends lost 3 bases and 8 bases respectively, with 16 bases between them. The germline gives CDR1 SNHLY, CDR2 FYNNEI. The CDR3 has 15 residues. The DNA for the CDR3 is TGTGCCAGCAGTGATTCCCCAGGTTTGGGAGAAAAACTGTTTTTT. Its protein is CASSDSPGLGEKLFF.

This clonotype has a count of ten or more. The CDR3 nucleotides are TGTGCCAGCAGCTTATCTGTCCTGCTTGACTATGGCTACACCTTC. Residues: CASSLSVLLDYGYTF. This chain uses TRBV7-9 with TRBJ1-2; D not certain. Per the germline V gene, CDR1 is SEHNR and CDR2 is FQNEAQ (reference sequence). Trimming shortened V by 2 bases and J by 3 bases, and 13 bases separated the two germline ends. The CDR3 length is 15 residues.

This clonotype was recorded at least ten times. The chain couples TRBV5-1 to TRBJ2-7; no clear D. CDR3 size: 12 residues. Trimming took 3 bases from V and 4 from J, leaving 8 bases between them. Germline V lookup: CDR1 SGHRS, CDR2 YFSETQ. CDR3 nucleotide sequence: TGCGCCAGCAGCTCCGGACGTTACGAGCAGTACTTC. Protein: CASSSGRYEQYF.

The J gene is TRBJ1-2, the V gene TRBV12-3 or TRBV12-4, with TRBD1 matching 9 bases. The CDR3 sequence is 12 residues long. V shed 6 bases and J 7 bases; nucleotides not matched to a gene: 3. The CDR3 DNA reads as TGTGCCAGCAGACAGGGGGCTCTTGGCTACACCTTC. Its translation: CASRQGALGYTF.

This clonotype was seen at least ten times. This chain uses TRBV24-1 with TRBJ2-1; 7 bases are shared with TRBD2. The V gene's germline CDR1 is KGHDR and CDR2 SFDVKD. The trim removed 0 bases at V and 2 bases at J, leaving 3 bases unmatched. This CDR3 contains 16 residues. The CDR3 coding sequence is TGTGCCACCAGTGATTTGAGCGGGGCGGCCTACAATGAGCAGTTCTTC. Its translation: CATSDLSGAAYNEQFF.

V gene TRBV20-1 combines with J gene TRBJ2-1; 10 positions agree with TRBD2. J was trimmed by 3 bases and V by 3 bases; bases with no gene match: 2. This CDR3 region has 14 residues. Germline V gene data show CDR1 as DFQATT and CDR2 as SNEGSKA (reference sequence). The CDR3 DNA reads TGCAGTGCTAGCACTAGCGGGATCTACAATGAGCAGTTCTTC. It translates to CSASTSGIYNEQFF.

The table lists this clonotype with many counts. In nucleotides, the CDR3 is TGTGCCAGCAGTCCGTCGCCGGGACTAGCGGGAGAGACCCAGTACTTC. Encoded protein: CASSPSPGLAGETQYF. This rearrangement joins TRBV27 to TRBJ2-5; 12 bases line up with TRBD2. The CDR3 extends over 16 amino acids. Germline assignment: CDR1 MNHEY and CDR2 SMNVEV (reference sequence). The J segment lost 4 bases and the V segment lost 5 bases, leaving 8 bases of the junction unmatched.

The chain links TRBV4-1 to TRBJ2-3, with no clear D. The germline V gene has CDR1 MGHRA and CDR2 YSYEKL. V was trimmed by 0 bases and J by 6 bases, leaving 7 bases between them. This CDR3 contains 13 residues. CDR3 region: CASSQDTWDTQYF. The DNA of the CDR3 is TGCGCCAGCAGCCAAGATACCTGGGATACGCAGTATTTT.

This clonotype was counted at least ten times. V gene TRBV12-3 or TRBV12-4 combines with J gene TRBJ2-1; D unclear. With 4 bases removed from V and 1 base from J, the gap between germline ends came to 8 bases. CDR3 length: 14 amino acids. The CDR3 sequence is CASSSRTSYNEQFF. As DNA, the CDR3 is TGTGCCAGCAGTTCGAGGACGTCCTACAATGAGCAGTTCTTC.

The sample holds a few counts of this clonotype. V usage is TRBV28 and J usage is TRBJ1-6, with TRBD1 matching over 7 bases. V lost 6 bases, J lost 0 bases, and 5 bases stayed unmatched. This CDR3 comprises 16 residues. Germline V gene lookup returns CDR1 MDHEN and CDR2 SYDVKM. CDR3 sequence reads: CASSQTGSSYNSPLHF. In nucleotides, the CDR3 is TGTGCCAGCAGCCAGACAGGGAGCTCCTATAATTCACCCCTCCACTTT.